These 22 T cell receptor beta chains share one sample of origin, sequenced in a study of shared clonotypes between healthy human individuals. Produced via immunoSEQ multiplex PCR; TCRdb's table is partial and in-frame only. The profile shows about 1.5 million clones, approximately 98% of them singletons. Sequenced input: naive CD4+ T cells sorted from blood. The subset is: CD45RA+ positively selected. Receptors originate from a man aged 25-45 years in good health.

The chain recombines TRBV19 with TRBJ1-5, with D perhaps TRBD1 (5 bases). Germline CDR1 reads LNHDA; CDR2 reads SQIVND (reference sequence). This CDR3 comprises 15 residues. V was shortened by 1 base and J by 6 bases, with 13 bases between the two germline ends. The CDR3 protein is CASSIVLGVGQPQHF. The CDR3 DNA follows: TGTGCCAGTAGTATAGTATTGGGGGTTGGTCAGCCCCAGCATTTT.

The chain employs TRBV9 and TRBJ2-1, with D perhaps TRBD1 or TRBD2 (5 bases each). This CDR3 region has 13 residues. Germline assignment: CDR1 SGDLS and CDR2 YYNGEE. The V gene lost 4 bases and the J gene lost 9 bases, with 14 bases spanning the gap. CDR3 nucleotide sequence: TGTGCCAGCAGCCTCACCCTAGGGACTGAGCAGTTCTTC. Protein sequence: CASSLTLGTEQFF.

This chain links TRBV6-1 with TRBJ2-7; 9 nucleotides match TRBD1. With 6 bases clipped from V and 5 bases from J, the junction kept 5 bases outside the gene matches. The CDR3 has 13 amino acids. Germline lookup yields CDR1 MNHNS and CDR2 SASEGT. CDR3 nucleotide sequence: TGTGCCAGCAGAGAGACAGGGGGAAACGAGCAGTACTTC. It translates to CASRETGGNEQYF.

CDR3 DNA sequence: TGTGCCAGCAGCTTAAGTATTGGGGCAGGGGGACTAAGAACCTACGAGCAGTACTTC. Translated: CASSLSIGAGGLRTYEQYF. This chain uses TRBV11-2 with TRBJ2-7; D could derive from TRBD1 or TRBD2 (7 bases each). V was shortened by 2 bases and J by 2 bases, with 25 bases between the two germline ends. This CDR3 spans 19 amino acids. CDR1 and CDR2 (germline): SGHAT, FQNNGV. The full variable domain, with the rest looked up from reference TRBV11-2 and TRBJ2-7, is EAGVAQSPRYKIIEKRQSVAFWCNPISGHATLYWYQQILGQGPKLLIQFQNNGVVDDSQLPKDRFSAERLKGVDSTLKIQPAKLEDSAVYLCASSLSIGAGGLRTYEQYFGPGTRLTVT.

The chain combines TRBV11-2 with TRBJ2-3, with TRBD2 identical over 11 bases. This CDR3 contains 16 residues. Germline CDR1 and CDR2: SGHAT and FQNNGV. V lost 2 bases and J lost 8; bases outside the gene matches: 9. For the CDR3, the DNA is TGTGCCAGCAGCTTATTAGCGGGAGGGCCTATGGGTACGCAGTATTTT. It translates to CASSLLAGGPMGTQYF. The complete variable domain, with remaining parts taken from reference TRBV11-2 and TRBJ2-3, reads EAGVAQSPRYKIIEKRQSVAFWCNPISGHATLYWYQQILGQGPKLLIQFQNNGVVDDSQLPKDRFSAERLKGVDSTLKIQPAKLEDSAVYLCASSLLAGGPMGTQYFGPGTRLTVL.

This clone appeared a single time. V gene TRBV30 combines with J gene TRBJ1-3; a weak D match, TRBD1 (5 bases). The V end lost 5 bases, the J end lost 0 bases, and 8 bases lay between the germline ends. Germline assignment: CDR1 GTSNPN and CDR2 SVGIG (reference sequence). The CDR3 has 13 amino acids. The CDR3 here is CAWGHSSGNTIYF. CDR3 in DNA: TGTGCCTGGGGACACAGCTCTGGAAACACCATATATTTT.

The V and J genes are TRBV18 and TRBJ2-7, with 14 bases lining up with TRBD2. Germline V CDR1 and CDR2: KGHSH, LQKENI. The J segment lost 6 bases and the V segment lost 3 bases, leaving 4 bases of the junction unmatched. This CDR3 comprises 15 residues. The CDR3 spells CASSPGLAGVGEQYF. Here the CDR3 DNA reads TGTGCCAGCTCACCGGGACTAGCGGGAGTCGGCGAGCAGTACTTC.

Details on this clone: The same CDR3 arises from other DNA sequences in this sample as well. The gene calls are TRBV18 and TRBJ2-7; D remains unclear. This CDR3 spans 14 amino acids. V gave up 3 bases and J gave up 0 bases, with 9 bases separating them. Germline assignment: CDR1 KGHSH and CDR2 LQKENI. The DNA of the CDR3 is TGTGCCAGCTCACCGCGCTCGACCTCCTACGAGCAGTACTTC. Its translation: CASSPRSTSYEQYF.

The table lists this clone with a few counts. The rearrangement links TRBV27 to TRBJ1-5; D may be TRBD1 (6 bases). The length of the CDR3 is 15 residues. Germline-derived CDR1 and CDR2 are MNHEY and SMNVEV (reference sequence). V was pared by 6 bases and J by 5 bases, with 17 bases between. This CDR3 is CASRGAVTLDQPQHF. CDR3 bases: TGTGCCAGCAGGGGGGCAGTTACCCTCGATCAGCCCCAGCATTTT.

The CDR3 coding sequence is TGCGCCAGCAGCTTCGGACAGCCCGGTGGTAGTGGTGAGCAGTACTTC. Translated, it gives CASSFGQPGGSGEQYF. The gene calls are TRBV10-2 and TRBJ2-7; D is perhaps TRBD1 (6 bases). The CDR3 runs to 16 residues. CDR1 and CDR2 from the germline V gene are WSHSY and SAAADI. The ends were cut back, 6 bases at V and 7 bases at J, with 25 bases in the middle.

The chain carries TRBV28 and TRBJ1-5; possible D gene TRBD1, 5 bases. V lost 6 bases and J 7 bases, leaving 10 bases between the germline ends. Germline CDR1 reads MDHEN; CDR2 reads SYDVKM. CDR3 length equals 12 residues. The CDR3 DNA is TGTGCCAGCAGACGGGGCGAACAGCCCCAGCATTTT. Protein: CASRRGEQPQHF.

The genes are TRBV27 and TRBJ2-1, with D possibly TRBD2 on 6 matching bases. Trimming stripped 5 bases from V and 4 bases from J, with 21 bases between. The CDR3 consists of 17 residues. Per the germline V gene, CDR1 is MNHEY and CDR2 is SMNVEV (reference sequence). CDR3 nucleotide sequence: TGTGCCAGCAGTCAACGATCGACTAGTAGTAAATACAATGAGCAGTTCTTC. Protein product: CASSQRSTSSKYNEQFF.

The rearrangement links TRBV14 to TRBJ2-2; D call uncertain. This CDR3 is built from 16 residues. V was shortened by 4 bases and J by 1 base, with 13 bases between the two germline ends. The germline CDR1 and CDR2 sequences are SGHDN and FVKESK. In DNA form, the CDR3 reads TGTGCCAGCAGCCCACGACTGATCCTGAACACCGGGGAGCTGTTTTTT. It is translated as CASSPRLILNTGELFF. The full variable domain, in which reference TRBV14 and TRBJ2-2 provide the parts outside the CDR3, is EAGVTQFPSHSVIEKGQTVTLRCDPISGHDNLYWYRRVMGKEIKFLLHFVKESKQDESGMPNNRFLAERTGGTYSTLKVQPAELEDSGVYFCASSPRLILNTGELFFGEGSRLTVL.

The chain links TRBV30 to TRBJ2-2, with TRBD2 matching over 12 bases. Germline CDR1 GTSNPN, CDR2 SVGIG (reference sequence). With 5 bases clipped from V and 4 bases from J, the junction kept 8 bases outside the gene matches. The CDR3 consists of 16 residues. The DNA of the CDR3 is TGTGCCTGGGGGGGACTAGCGGGCCTCGGCACCGGGGAGCTGTTTTTT. Protein sequence: CAWGGLAGLGTGELFF.

The chain couples TRBV18 to TRBJ2-7; D not resolved. CDR3 length: 15 residues. Per germline, CDR1 KGHSH and CDR2 LQKENI. V dropped 6 bases and J dropped 7 bases, with 22 bases sitting between them. CDR3 residues: CASSETRVLTREQYF. CDR3 in DNA: TGTGCCAGCTCCGAAACCCGGGTCCTTACTCGGGAGCAGTACTTC.

This clone was picked up one time. Other DNA sequences in the sample encode the same CDR3. V usage is TRBV7-2 and J usage is TRBJ2-7; D call uncertain. The germline CDR1 and CDR2 sequences are SGHTA and FQGNSA. Trimming shortened V by 3 bases and J by 2 bases, and 8 bases separated the two germline ends. The CDR3 is 13 residues long. DNA of the CDR3: TGTGCCAGCAGCTTCGCCGGAGCCTACGAGCAGTACTTC. This codes for CASSFAGAYEQYF.

The chain combines TRBV5-4 with TRBJ2-7, with 7 bases aligning to TRBD2. CDR3 length: 15 residues. J was trimmed by 5 bases and V by 5 bases; bases with no gene match: 13. Germline loops: CDR1 SGHNT, CDR2 YYREEE (reference sequence). The CDR3 region is CASSPKAGEGHEQYF. The CDR3 nucleotides read TGTGCCAGCAGTCCCAAGGCGGGAGAGGGCCACGAGCAGTACTTC. Complete variable domain (other parts from reference TRBV5-4 and TRBJ2-7): ETGVTQSPTHLIKTRGQQVTLRCSSQSGHNTVSWYQQALGQGPQFIFQYYREEENGRGNFPPRFSGLQFPNYSSELNVNALELDDSALYLCASSPKAGEGHEQYFGPGTRLTVT.

The chain has TRBV2 and TRBJ2-7; 7 bases are shared with TRBD1. The CDR3 runs to 15 residues. The trim removed 8 bases at V and 7 bases at J, leaving 17 bases unmatched. Germline V gene lookup returns CDR1 SNHLY and CDR2 FYNNEI. The CDR3 loop reads CASHDRQGIRLEQYF. Written as DNA, the CDR3 is TGTGCCAGCCATGATAGACAGGGCATACGCTTAGAGCAGTACTTC. Complete variable domain (other parts from reference TRBV2 and TRBJ2-7): EPEVTQTPSHQVTQMGQEVILRCVPISNHLYFYWYRQILGQKVEFLVSFYNNEISEKSEIFDDQFSVERPDGSNFTLKIRSTKLEDSAMYFCASHDRQGIRLEQYFGPGTRLTVT.

The chain couples TRBV18 to TRBJ2-1; no clear D. CDR1 and CDR2 from the germline V gene are KGHSH and LQKENI. The CDR3 has 12 amino acids. Trimming shortened V by 3 bases and J by 10 bases, and 10 bases separated the two germline ends. CDR3: CASSPNLSEQFF. The DNA of the CDR3 is TGTGCCAGCTCACCTAACCTAAGCGAGCAGTTCTTC.

The rearrangement links TRBV28 to TRBJ2-2; the D gene is possibly TRBD2 (6 bases). CDR3 length: 13 residues. Between the trimmed V and J ends, which lost 9 bases and 5 bases, there was a span of 13 bases. The germline V gene encodes CDR1 MDHEN and CDR2 SYDVKM. The CDR3 loop reads CASSRDFTGELFF. The CDR3, as DNA: TGTGCCAGTTCTAGGGACTTTACCGGGGAGCTGTTTTTT. The full variable domain, in which reference TRBV28 and TRBJ2-2 provide the parts outside the CDR3, is DVKVTQSSRYLVKRTGEKVFLECVQDMDHENMFWYRQDPGLGLRLIYFSYDVKMKEKGDIPEGYSVSREKKERFSLILESASTNQTSMYLCASSRDFTGELFFGEGSRLTVL.

The J gene is TRBJ2-1, the V gene TRBV4-2; D uncertain. The CDR3 is made up of 16 amino acids. V was cut by 1 base and J by 8 bases, with 18 bases left in between. Per germline, CDR1 LGHNA and CDR2 YNFKEQ. The CDR3 bases are TGTGCCAGCAGCCAAGTCAAGGGAAAGATACCCCATGAGCAGTTCTTC. Residues: CASSQVKGKIPHEQFF.

This chain joins TRBV5-4 and TRBJ1-1; D is possibly TRBD1 (6 bases). The germline gives CDR1 SGHNT, CDR2 YYREEE (reference sequence). The CDR3 has 15 residues. Trimming removed 1 base from V and 4 bases from J, with 14 bases in between. The CDR3 sequence is CASSLRSGGATEAFF. The CDR3 DNA reads as TGTGCCAGCAGCTTGCGATCCGGGGGGGCCACTGAAGCTTTCTTT.